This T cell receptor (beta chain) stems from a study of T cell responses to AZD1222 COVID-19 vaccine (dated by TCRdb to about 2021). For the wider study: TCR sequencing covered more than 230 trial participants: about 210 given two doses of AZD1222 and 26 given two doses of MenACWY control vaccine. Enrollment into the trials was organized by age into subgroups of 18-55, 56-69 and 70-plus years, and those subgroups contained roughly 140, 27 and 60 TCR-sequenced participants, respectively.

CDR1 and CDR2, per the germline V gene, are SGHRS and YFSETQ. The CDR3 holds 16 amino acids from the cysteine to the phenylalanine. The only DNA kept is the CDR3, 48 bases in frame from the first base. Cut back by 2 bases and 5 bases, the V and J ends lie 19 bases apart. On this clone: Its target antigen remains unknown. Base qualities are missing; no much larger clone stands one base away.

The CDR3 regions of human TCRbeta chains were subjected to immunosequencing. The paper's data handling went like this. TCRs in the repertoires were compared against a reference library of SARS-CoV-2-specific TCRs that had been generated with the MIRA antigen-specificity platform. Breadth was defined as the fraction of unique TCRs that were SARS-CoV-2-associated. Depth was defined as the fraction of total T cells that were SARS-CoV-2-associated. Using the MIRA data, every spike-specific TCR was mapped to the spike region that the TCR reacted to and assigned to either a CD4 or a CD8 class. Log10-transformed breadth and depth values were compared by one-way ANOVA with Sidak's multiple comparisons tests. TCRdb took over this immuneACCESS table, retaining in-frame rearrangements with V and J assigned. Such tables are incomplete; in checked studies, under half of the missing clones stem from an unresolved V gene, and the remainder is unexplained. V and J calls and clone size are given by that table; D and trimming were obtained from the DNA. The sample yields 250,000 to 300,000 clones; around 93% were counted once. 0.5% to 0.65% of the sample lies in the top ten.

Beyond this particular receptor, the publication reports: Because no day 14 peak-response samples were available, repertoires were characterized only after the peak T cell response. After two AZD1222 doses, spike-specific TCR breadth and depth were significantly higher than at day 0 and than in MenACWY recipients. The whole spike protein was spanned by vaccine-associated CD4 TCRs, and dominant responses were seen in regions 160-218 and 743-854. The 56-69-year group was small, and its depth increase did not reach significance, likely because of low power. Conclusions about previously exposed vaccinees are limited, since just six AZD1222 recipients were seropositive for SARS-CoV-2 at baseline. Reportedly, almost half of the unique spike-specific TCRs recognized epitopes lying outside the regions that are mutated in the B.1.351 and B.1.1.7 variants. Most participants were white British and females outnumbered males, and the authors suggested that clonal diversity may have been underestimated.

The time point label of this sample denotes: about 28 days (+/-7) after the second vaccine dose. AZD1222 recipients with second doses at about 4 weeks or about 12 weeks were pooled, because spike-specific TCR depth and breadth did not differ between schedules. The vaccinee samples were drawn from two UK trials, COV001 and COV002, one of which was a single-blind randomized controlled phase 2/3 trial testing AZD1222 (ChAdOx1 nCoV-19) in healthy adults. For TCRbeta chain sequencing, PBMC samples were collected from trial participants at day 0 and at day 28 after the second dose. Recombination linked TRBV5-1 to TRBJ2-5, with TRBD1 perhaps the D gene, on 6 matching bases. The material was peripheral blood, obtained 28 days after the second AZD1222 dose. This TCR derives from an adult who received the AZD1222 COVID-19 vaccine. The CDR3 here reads CASSLGGYSVGETQYF. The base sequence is TGCGCCAGCAGCTTAGGGGGTTATAGCGTTGGGGAGACCCAGTACTTC.